Here is one T cell receptor beta chain with its context. Sequencing was performed with immunoSEQ multiplex PCR; in TCRdb, only in-frame clones are kept and a portion is missing. The profile shows 1.5 million to 1.9 million clones, under 99% of them singletons. This entry belongs to a study of shared clonotypes between healthy human individuals. Trimming removed 2 bases from V and 6 bases from J, with 11 bases in between. This CDR3 has 13 amino acids. The V gene's germline CDR1 is LNHNV and CDR2 YYDKDF (reference sequence). A CD45RA-negative memory subset and a CD45RA+ naive subset were separated from the CD4+ cells.

The sequenced material came from naive CD4+ T cells sorted from blood. The subset denotes: CD45RA+ positively selected. The chain carries TRBV15 and TRBJ2-7, with a tentative D call TRBD2 (6 bases). This sequence was found in a man younger than 40 in good health. This chain's CDR3 is CATSRPPGGEQYF. CDR3 nucleotide sequence: TGTGCCACCAGCAGACCCCCCGGGGGCGAGCAGTACTTC.